A selection of T cell receptor beta chains follows, all from one sample in a study of cytomegalovirus exposure and HLA in healthy donors. The table came from immunoSEQ multiplex PCR; TCRdb's copy has only in-frame clones and leaves some out. The table includes 150,000 to 200,000 clones, over 70% detected once. Sequencing input: PBMCs. All receptors derive from a woman between 45 and 60 years old in good health and CMV-seropositive. Each CDR3 is given without its conserved first and last residue. A D gene is named only where the DNA matches it firmly.

V	D	J	CDR3
TRBV5-6	.	TRBJ1-2	ASSLFESGYYGYT
TRBV2	TRBD1	TRBJ2-7	AGRDRDYEQY
TRBV10-1	.	TRBJ2-2	ASSETDSEAAGELF
TRBV20-1	TRBD1	TRBJ1-1	SANRQGNAF
TRBV5-1	.	TRBJ1-2	ASSLSLEGYT
TRBV5-6	.	TRBJ1-1	ASSATVEAF
TRBV5-4	.	TRBJ1-2	ASSLPGIAHT
TRBV4-1	TRBD1	TRBJ1-4	ASSQLTGGANEKLF
TRBV5-6	.	TRBJ1-2	ASSLYRKNYGYT
TRBV2	.	TRBJ1-5	ASTTYSNQPQH
TRBV10-2	TRBD1	TRBJ1-5	ASSDRDRANQPQH
TRBV5-1	.	TRBJ2-5	ASSLSETQY
TRBV10-3	TRBD1	TRBJ1-2	AITGTAALYGYT
TRBV2	TRBD1	TRBJ1-2	ASSETGEDYGYT
TRBV7-9	.	TRBJ1-4	ASSPGTTTNEKLF
TRBV23-1	.	TRBJ1-2	ATTRVGYGYT
TRBV30	.	TRBJ1-5	AWSTRGISNQPQH
TRBV6-1	.	TRBJ2-3	ASKPSMGAQY
TRBV27	TRBD2	TRBJ2-1	ASSLGPRGGRNNEQF
TRBV30	TRBD1	TRBJ1-2	AWNTGGGYT
TRBV7-8	TRBD1	TRBJ2-5	ASSSNPGQHKETQY
TRBV19	.	TRBJ1-5	ASSINGVGQPQH
TRBV6-1	TRBD1	TRBJ1-2	ASSVNTGGSLYGYT
TRBV2	.	TRBJ1-2	ASSAGQNYGYT